Below are 16 T cell receptor beta chains sequenced from a single sample in a study of T cell clonality in common variable immunodeficiency. Only in-frame clones appear in the TCRdb table, and some are missing; sequencing was by immunoSEQ multiplex PCR. The sample includes 51,000 or so clones, none of them occurring once. Sequencing was carried out using peripheral blood mononuclear cells. Source of these receptors: a person aged 18-69 years in good health.

This clone was counted ten times or more. Read coverage stops 3 residues before the CDR3 terminus; the germline J gene supplies the remainder. The genes are TRBV18 and TRBJ2-7; D ambiguous. The CDR3 loop spans 13 amino acids. Germline V gene sequence: CDR1 KGHSH, CDR2 LQKENI. V was pared by 3 bases and J by 2 bases, with 8 bases between. The CDR3 region is CASSPRLAYEQYF. Partial CDR3 DNA: TGTGCCAGCTCACCGCGACTGGCCTACGAG.

About this clone: Sequencing ends 3 residues short of the CDR3 end; the germline J gene provides the rest. The chain couples TRBV7-8 to TRBJ2-7; D unclear. CDR1 SGHVS and CDR2 FQNEAQ come from the germline V gene. This CDR3 region has 13 residues. Trimming cost V 8 bases and J 2 bases, with 13 bases left between them. CDR3 sequence reads: CASAYERAYEQYF. CDR3 DNA (partial): TGTGCCAGCGCGTACGAGCGAGCCTACGAG.

This clone occurred a few times. The read finishes 3 residues shy of the CDR3 end, and the germline J gene is used to complete it. J is TRBJ1-1 and V is TRBV11-2, with 7 bases lining up with TRBD1. Trimming took 8 bases from V and 0 from J; bases not matched to a gene: 3. In germline, CDR1 is SGHAT, CDR2 FQNNGV. The CDR3 has 13 residues. CDR3 sequence reads: CASQGQLNTEAFF. The DNA read from the CDR3 is TGTGCCAGCCAGGGACAGCTGAACACTGAA.

CDR3 bases read: TGTGCCACCAGGGACACGGGAGGTACCTACGAG. Translated: CATRDTGGTYE. In full, the CDR3 is CATRDTGGTYEQYF. The chain employs TRBV2 and TRBJ2-7; TRBD2 might be the D (7 bases). The read gets to within 3 residues of the CDR3 end, and the germline J gene fills in the rest. The V end lost 10 bases, the J end lost 2 bases, and 18 bases lay between the germline ends. This CDR3 is built from 14 residues. Germline CDR1 and CDR2: SNHLY and FYNNEI.

This clone has ten or more counts. Coverage ceases 3 residues before the CDR3 finishes, and the germline J gene fills in the end. The chain employs TRBV2 and TRBJ2-3; 9 bases match TRBD2. Trimming cost V 2 bases and J 4 bases; bases outside gene matches: 10. This CDR3 is 17 amino acids long. Germline V lookup: CDR1 SNHLY, CDR2 FYNNEI. The sequenced CDR3 bases are TGTGCCAGCAGTGAATGGGTAGCGGGAGAATCGTCAGATACG. Protein sequence: CASSEWVAGESSDT. The whole CDR3 sequence is CASSEWVAGESSDTQYF.

This clone has ten or more counts. The CDR3 is cut off 3 residues early in the read; its end comes from the germline J gene. The chain has TRBV20-1 and TRBJ1-2, with a tentative D call TRBD1 (5 bases). Germline loops: CDR1 DFQATT, CDR2 SNEGSKA (reference sequence). This CDR3 has 17 residues. V lost 0 bases and J lost 4, with 21 bases in between. Here the CDR3 reads CSAREPGDRGASYGYTF. The part of the CDR3 DNA that was read is TGCAGTGCTAGAGAACCTGGGGATCGAGGGGCAAGCTATGGC.

This clone was observed at least ten times. The read finishes 3 residues shy of the CDR3 end, and the germline J gene is used to complete it. The V call is TRBV7-9, the J call TRBJ2-5; D is perhaps TRBD2 (7 bases). Germline CDR1 reads SEHNR; CDR2 reads FQNEAQ (reference sequence). This CDR3 comprises 15 residues. With 5 bases removed from V and 5 bases from J, the gap between germline ends came to 18 bases. CDR3 DNA, as far as it was read: TGTGCCAGCAGCCGTCTAGGGGGGGCAGCGGAGACC. It specifies CASSRLGGAAET. From start to end, the CDR3 is CASSRLGGAAETQYF.

The table lists this clone with many counts. The CDR3 end falls 3 residues outside the read, so it is completed with the germline J gene. This sequence joins TRBV11-2 and TRBJ2-7, with 7 bases aligning to TRBD1. Germline V gene data show CDR1 as SGHAT and CDR2 as FQNNGV. V gave up 4 bases and J gave up 0 bases; unmatched junction bases: 3. The CDR3 consists of 14 residues. The CDR3 DNA, read in part, is TGTGCCAGCAGCTGGGACAGATCCTCCTACGAG. Amino acids: CASSWDRSSYE. The CDR3, in full, reads CASSWDRSSYEQYF.

This clone was observed a few times. At one end the junction does not follow the germline gene, possibly because of a read error. The part of the CDR3 DNA that was read is TGTGCTAGCAGCTTAGGTCACCAGCAGGCGAACACCGGGGAG. Translating gives CASSLGHQQANTGE. In full, the CDR3 is CASSLGHQQANTGELFF. The rearrangement uses TRBV7-7 and TRBJ2-2, with D hard to call. The read terminates 3 residues ahead of where the CDR3 ends, so the germline J gene completes it. Per germline, CDR1 SSHAT and CDR2 FNYEAQ (reference sequence). The CDR3 is 17 residues long.

In regard to this clone: The read terminates 3 residues ahead of where the CDR3 ends, so the germline J gene completes it. The V call is TRBV11-3, the J call TRBJ2-5, with D perhaps matching TRBD2 (6 bases). Germline-derived CDR1 and CDR2 are SGHNT and YENEEA. The CDR3 totals 13 residues. V was clipped by 5 bases and J by 7 bases, with 14 bases between them. Incomplete CDR3 DNA: TGTGCCAGCAGCCCCGCCTTGGGGGGGACC. This codes for CASSPALGGT. The full CDR3 protein is CASSPALGGTQYF.

This clone was recorded at least ten times. The observed sequence ends 3 residues before the CDR3 terminus, with the missing tail filled in from the germline J gene. The chain links TRBV6-1 to TRBJ2-2; D gene unclear. V was shortened by 1 base and J by 8 bases, with 8 bases between the two germline ends. The CDR3 is 13 residues long. The germline CDR1 and CDR2 sequences are MNHNS and SASEGT. The covered CDR3 bases are TGTGCCAGCAGTGAAGGTAGTGCTGGGGAG. It encodes CASSEGSAGE. The complete CDR3 protein is CASSEGSAGELFF.

Ten or more counts support this clone. This CDR3 reads CASSPPPTEPNEQYF. The CDR3 DNA, read in part, is TGTGCCAGCTCACCGCCACCGACAGAACCCAACGAG. The chain joins TRBV18 to TRBJ2-7, with D tentatively TRBD1 (5 bases). The CDR3 is cut off 3 residues early in the read; its end comes from the germline J gene. There are 15 residues in the CDR3. Trimming pared 3 bases from V and 5 bases from J, leaving 17 bases between. CDR1 and CDR2 from the germline V gene are KGHSH and LQKENI.

This clone was detected many times. Read coverage stops 3 residues before the CDR3 terminus; the germline J gene supplies the remainder. The V gene is TRBV19, the J gene TRBJ1-2; 7 positions agree with TRBD1. This CDR3 is built from 13 residues. Germline V gene lookup returns CDR1 LNHDA and CDR2 SQIVND (reference sequence). The CDR3 bases that were read are TGTGCCAGTAGTGCCCGGGACAGAGGGGGC. It specifies CASSARDRGG. The whole CDR3 is CASSARDRGGYTF.

This clone was observed at least ten times. Incomplete CDR3 DNA: TGTGCCTGGAGACAGGGATATGGC. Translating it yields CAWRQGYG. The entire CDR3 protein is CAWRQGYGYTF. The V call is TRBV30, the J call TRBJ1-2; weak D call: TRBD1 (6 bases). The read comes to an end 3 residues before the CDR3 does, leaving the germline J gene to fill in the end. The CDR3 has 11 amino acids. Germline V CDR1 and CDR2: GTSNPN, SVGIG (reference sequence). V was pared by 3 bases and J by 5 bases, with 7 bases between.

The table lists this clone with many counts. The read gets to within 3 residues of the CDR3 end, and the germline J gene fills in the rest. J is TRBJ1-5 and V is TRBV30; TRBD1 is a possible D gene (5 bases). Trimming removed 1 base at V and 9 bases at J, with 13 bases between. The germline CDR1 and CDR2 sequences are GTSNPN and SVGIG (reference sequence). The CDR3 runs to 13 residues. Partial CDR3 DNA: TGTGCCTGGAGTGAGGACCGACAGAGGCCC. This translates into CAWSEDRQRP. The entire CDR3 sequence reads CAWSEDRQRPQHF. The whole variable domain, filled in from reference TRBV30 and TRBJ1-5, reads SQTIHQWPATLVQPVGSPLSLECTVEGTSNPNLYWYRQAAGRGLQLLFYSVGIGQISSEVPQNLSASRPQDRQFILSSKKLLLSDSGFYLCAWSEDRQRPQHFGDGTRLSIL.

This clone appeared many times. Read sequence stops 3 residues before the CDR3 end, and the germline J gene provides the missing end. This chain joins TRBV10-3 and TRBJ1-2; no clear D gene. This CDR3 has 15 residues. Looked up from germline, CDR1 is ENHRY and CDR2 is SYGVKD. V was cut by 2 bases and J by 4 bases, with 14 bases left in between. Partial CDR3 DNA: TGTGCCATCAGTGAGGCGGCGGGGTTGTCCTATGGC. Protein sequence: CAISEAAGLSYG. The complete CDR3 sequence is CAISEAAGLSYGYTF.